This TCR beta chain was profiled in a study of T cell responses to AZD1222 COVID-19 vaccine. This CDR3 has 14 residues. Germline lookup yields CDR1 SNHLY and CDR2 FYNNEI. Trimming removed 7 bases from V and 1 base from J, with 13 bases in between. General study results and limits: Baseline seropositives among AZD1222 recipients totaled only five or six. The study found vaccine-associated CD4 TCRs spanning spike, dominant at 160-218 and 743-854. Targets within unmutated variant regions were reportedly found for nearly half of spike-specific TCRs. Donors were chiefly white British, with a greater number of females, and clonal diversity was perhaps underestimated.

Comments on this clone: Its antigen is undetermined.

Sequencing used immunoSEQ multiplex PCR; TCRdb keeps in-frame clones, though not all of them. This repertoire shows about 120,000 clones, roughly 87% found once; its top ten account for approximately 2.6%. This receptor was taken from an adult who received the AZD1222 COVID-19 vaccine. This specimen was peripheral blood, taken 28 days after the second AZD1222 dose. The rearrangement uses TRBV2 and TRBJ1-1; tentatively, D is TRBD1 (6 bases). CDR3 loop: CASTEQGQNTEAFF. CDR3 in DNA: TGTGCCAGCACCGAGCAGGGGCAGAACACTGAAGCTTTCTTT.